The text below deals with one T cell receptor beta chain. Antigen specificity is unknown. Losses at the gene ends were 4 bases for V and 9 bases for J; bases not matched to a gene: 8. CDR1 is SGHTA, CDR2 FQGTGA, per germline. The length of the CDR3 is 14 residues. The data belong to a study of cytomegalovirus exposure and HLA in healthy donors. Study observations and caveats: The listing of roughly 160 TCR beta chains classed them as cytomegalovirus-associated.

Clones were read by immunoSEQ multiplex PCR, and TCRdb kept only the in-frame ones, dropping some. The sample holds 85,000 to 95,000 clones, about 96% seen once. This TCR came from a man aged 18 to 30 in good health and CMV-seronegative. The specimen was PBMCs. V gene TRBV7-3 combines with J gene TRBJ2-1, with TRBD1 matching 8 bases. CDR3 protein: CASSSGGGGAEQFF. CDR3 DNA sequence: TGTGCCAGCAGCTCAGGGGGCGGTGGGGCTGAGCAGTTCTTC.